The T cell receptor beta chain under discussion was sequenced for a study of shared clonotypes between healthy human individuals. Germline V gene sequence: CDR1 MNHNS, CDR2 SASEGT. The CDR3 extends over 13 amino acids. V lost 2 bases and J lost 6, with 8 bases in between. Clones were read by immunoSEQ multiplex PCR, and TCRdb kept only the in-frame ones, dropping some. The sample shows roughly 1,000,000 clones, 70% to 80% of them seen only once. None of the donors, who were healthy HIV-negative adults, had recently had acute infections or vaccinations. With regard to this clone: Its antigen is not identified.

Study results and limitations: Four donors shared approximately 5% of their naive CD4 clonotypes.

The rearrangement joins TRBV6-1 to TRBJ1-5; no reliable D call. This receptor was taken from a man aged 18-30 years in good health. Some clones in this sample may be carry-over from other donors' samples. The material sequenced was memory CD4+ T cells from PBMCs. Subset noted: CD45RA-negative fraction. The CDR3: CASSEIAGQPQHF. The CDR3 DNA follows: TGTGCCAGCAGTGAAATTGCTGGTCAGCCCCAGCATTTT.